This T cell receptor beta chain was observed in a study of shared clonotypes between healthy human individuals. In the study overall: Aged 18 to 49, the donors were a couple of women and a few men. Study results and caveats: Read depth was anticipated to influence clonotype sharing among donors.

This clone was picked up many times. The antigen is undetermined. The team ran DNA from unsorted PBMCs on ten immunoSEQ deep assay plates for sequencing. As handled by the study authors: With immunoSEQ giving junction-only sequences and no quality scores, filtering differed. Clones were read by immunoSEQ multiplex PCR, and TCRdb kept only the in-frame ones, dropping some. V, J and clone size derive from that table, while D and trimming were established from the DNA sequence. The sample lists about 480,000 clones, approximately 79% seen once, with about an eighth in the top ten. The source material was PBMCs. The clonotype was recovered from a woman in her thirties or forties in good health. Some clones in this sample may be carry-over from other donors' samples.

The DNA of the CDR3 is TGCAGCGTCGCCGGGACAGGGGGCTTGGAGCAGTACTTC. Protein: CSVAGTGGLEQYF. The genes are TRBV29-1 and TRBJ2-7, with 12 positions matching TRBD1. Unmatched junction bases numbered 7, after V lost 6 bases and J lost 7 bases. Germline CDR1 reads SQVTM; CDR2 reads ANQGSEA. This CDR3 contains 13 residues.